This T cell receptor (beta chain) was obtained from a study of T cell responses to AZD1222 COVID-19 vaccine. It was second doses at about 4 or about 12 weeks that were pooled. In the case of this clone: No antigen is known for it.

The repertoire was sequenced with immunoSEQ multiplex PCR; TCRdb's copy has only in-frame clones and lacks some. The sample consists of about 270,000 clones, almost 95% of them appearing once. Study observations and caveats: Donors were largely white British and mainly female; clonal diversity was possibly underestimated. Scientists sampled the repertoires only once the peak T cell response had passed. The reported proportion of spike-specific TCRs targeting unmutated variant regions was nearly half.

J was trimmed by 2 bases and V by 5 bases; bases with no gene match: 8. Germline CDR1 SGHRS, CDR2 YFSETQ. The CDR3 consists of 17 residues. The sample consisted of peripheral blood, taken 28 days after the second AZD1222 dose. This chain joins TRBV5-1 and TRBJ2-7; TRBD2 aligns across 15 bases. The receptor was derived from an adult who received the AZD1222 COVID-19 vaccine. This CDR3 is CASSPGGLAGGTYEQYF. The CDR3 bases are TGCGCCAGCAGTCCCGGAGGACTAGCGGGAGGGACCTACGAGCAGTACTTC.